This is a list of T cell receptor beta chains from one sample in a study of OX40 agonist ivuxolimab in advanced cancers. Sequencing was performed with immunoSEQ multiplex PCR; in TCRdb, only in-frame clones are kept and a portion is missing. Among about 68,000 clones, 75% to 85% were seen once, and the ten largest hold about 1.6%. Sequenced material: CD4+ or CD8+ T cells sorted from blood, taken in a trial of the OX40 agonist ivuxolimab. Receptors originate from an adult with an advanced solid tumor such as melanoma, head and neck, liver or kidney cancer. CDR3s include the opening cysteine and the closing phenylalanine or tryptophan. The order of the fields is V gene, D gene, clone size, J gene, CDR3 DNA, CDR3 protein. A D gene is named only where the DNA matches it firmly. The listing skips clone size in some rows; elsewhere it reads once, few, many or a size class.

V: TRBV6-6
D: -
size: -
J: TRBJ2-7
DNA: TGTGCCACCGGAGAGTGGAGCTCCTACGAGCAGTACTTC
CDR3: CATGEWSSYEQYF

V: TRBV4-1
D: TRBD2
size: few
J: TRBJ2-7
DNA: TGCGCCAGCAGCCAGGGCTGGGCGGGAGTTTCCTCCTACGAGCAGTACTTC
CDR3: CASSQGWAGVSSYEQYF

V: TRBV7-8
D: -
size: -
J: TRBJ2-7
DNA: TGTGCCAGCAGCTTAGCTCGCGGACTCTCCTACGAGCAGTACTTC
CDR3: CASSLARGLSYEQYF

V: TRBV28
D: TRBD2
size: -
J: TRBJ2-1
DNA: TGTGCCAGCAGTTCACTAGCGGGAGACAATGAGCAGTTCTTC
CDR3: CASSSLAGDNEQFF

V: TRBV4-3
D: -
size: -
J: TRBJ1-3
DNA: TGCGCCAGCAGCCAAGTAGGGTCTGGAAACACCATATATTTT
CDR3: CASSQVGSGNTIYF

V: TRBV27
D: -
size: -
J: TRBJ2-2
DNA: TGTGCCACCCGACCGCCAGCAACTACCGGGGAGCTGTTTTTT
CDR3: CATRPPATTGELFF

V: TRBV7-3
D: -
size: -
J: TRBJ2-4
DNA: TGTGCCAGCAGCTTAAATAGGGGGGTCAGAGACATTCAGTACTTC
CDR3: CASSLNRGVRDIQYF

V: TRBV27
D: TRBD1
size: once
J: TRBJ2-7
DNA: TGTGCCAGCAGTTTCACCGGGACAGGGCCCTACGAGCAGTACTTC
CDR3: CASSFTGTGPYEQYF

V: TRBV2
D: TRBD1
size: once
J: TRBJ1-2
DNA: TGTGCCAGCATGAGGACAGGGAACTATGGCTACACCTTC
CDR3: CASMRTGNYGYTF

V: TRBV4-3
D: -
size: once
J: TRBJ2-1
DNA: TGCGCCAGCAGCCAAGATCGGGGAGAGTGGAATGAGCAGTTCTTC
CDR3: CASSQDRGEWNEQFF

V: TRBV2
D: -
size: -
J: TRBJ2-3
DNA: TGTGCCAGCAGTGTTAGCGGAACGCAGTATTTT
CDR3: CASSVSGTQYF

V: TRBV6-5
D: TRBD2
size: -
J: TRBJ2-3
DNA: TGTGCCACCGGACTAGCTGCAGATACGCAGTATTTT
CDR3: CATGLAADTQYF

V: TRBV6-1
D: -
size: few
J: TRBJ2-7
DNA: TGTGCCAGCACTCCCCCAAACTCCTACGAGCAGTACTTC
CDR3: CASTPPNSYEQYF

V: TRBV4-3
D: -
size: -
J: TRBJ2-2
DNA: TGCGCCAGCAGCCAAGAACTTATAACCGGGGAGCTGTTTTTT
CDR3: CASSQELITGELFF

V: TRBV5-6
D: -
size: once
J: TRBJ2-7
DNA: TGTGCCAGCAGCCCTGGCCGTATATCCGAGCAGTACTTC
CDR3: CASSPGRISEQYF

V: TRBV28
D: TRBD1
size: -
J: TRBJ2-2
DNA: TGTGCCAGCAGTTTTAACAGGGGGGAGAACACCGGGGAGCTGTTTTTT
CDR3: CASSFNRGENTGELFF

V: TRBV9
D: -
size: -
J: TRBJ2-1
DNA: TGTGCCAGCAGCCCCCGGGCGGAGAACTACAATGAGCAGTTCTTC
CDR3: CASSPRAENYNEQFF

V: TRBV9
D: -
size: -
J: TRBJ2-1
DNA: TGTGCCAGCAGCGGAACCGGGTCCAACTCCTACGCTGAGCAGTTCTTC
CDR3: CASSGTGSNSYAEQFF

V: TRBV28
D: TRBD1
size: -
J: TRBJ1-4
DNA: TGTGCCAGCAGTGAGACAGGGAGGATGTTTTTT
CDR3: CASSETGRMFF

V: TRBV9
D: TRBD1
size: once
J: TRBJ1-5
DNA: TGTGCCAGCAGCGTAGGGGGGACAGCTAATAGCAATCAGCCCCAGCATTTT
CDR3: CASSVGGTANSNQPQHF

V: TRBV11-2
D: -
size: -
J: TRBJ1-3
DNA: TGTGCCAGCAGCCCAACGGGGGTTGGAAACACCATATATTTT
CDR3: CASSPTGVGNTIYF

V: TRBV4-1
D: TRBD2
size: -
J: TRBJ2-7
DNA: TGCGCCAGCAGCCAAGGAGGGGAGGGCGGCGAGCAGTACTTC
CDR3: CASSQGGEGGEQYF

V: TRBV6-5
D: TRBD1
size: -
J: TRBJ2-3
DNA: TGTGCCAGCAGTTCCCCCAGGGGGCGGGCAGATACGCAGTATTTT
CDR3: CASSSPRGRADTQYF

V: TRBV7-2
D: -
size: -
J: TRBJ2-7
DNA: TGTGCCAGCAGCTTAACCGGACAGCGAGGGGACTACGAGCAGTACTTC
CDR3: CASSLTGQRGDYEQYF

V: TRBV4-1
D: TRBD2
size: few
J: TRBJ2-1
DNA: TGCGCCAGCAGCCAGCGAGCGGGAGGCAAGGACAATGAGCAGTTCTTC
CDR3: CASSQRAGGKDNEQFF

V: TRBV5-4
D: -
size: -
J: TRBJ2-3
DNA: TGTGCCAGCAGCTCTAATACAGATACGCAGTATTTT
CDR3: CASSSNTDTQYF

V: TRBV15
D: -
size: -
J: TRBJ2-1
DNA: TGTGCCACCAGCAGACTTCAAGGTCCTGACTACAATGAGCAGTTCTTC
CDR3: CATSRLQGPDYNEQFF

V: TRBV19
D: -
size: -
J: TRBJ1-2
DNA: TGTGCCAGTACCATATCCGCAGGGATCGGCTATGGCTACACCTTC
CDR3: CASTISAGIGYGYTF

V: TRBV7-7
D: -
size: -
J: TRBJ2-1
DNA: TGTGCCAGCAGCTTAGTAGGTGGGGACAATGAGCAGTTCTTC
CDR3: CASSLVGGDNEQFF

V: TRBV9
D: TRBD2
size: -
J: TRBJ2-1
DNA: TGTGCCAGCAGCGCGGGGACTAGCGGGAGGAATGAGCAGTTCTTC
CDR3: CASSAGTSGRNEQFF

V: TRBV4-3
D: -
size: once
J: TRBJ1-4
DNA: TGCGCCAGCAGCCCTTCGGGCGTCCGGGAGAAACTGTTTTTT
CDR3: CASSPSGVREKLFF

V: TRBV28
D: -
size: -
J: TRBJ1-5
DNA: TGTGCCAGCTCGTCCCCTAGGGCCCCTCCGAGCAATCAGCCCCAGCATTTT
CDR3: CASSSPRAPPSNQPQHF

V: TRBV18
D: -
size: -
J: TRBJ1-2
DNA: TGTGCCAGCTCACCTGAGGCAGGCCAACCTAGGGGCTATGGCTACACCTTC
CDR3: CASSPEAGQPRGYGYTF

V: TRBV5-5
D: -
size: -
J: TRBJ2-7
DNA: TGTGCCAGCAGCTTGGCAGCCCCCTACGAGCAGTACTTC
CDR3: CASSLAAPYEQYF

V: TRBV9
D: TRBD1
size: -
J: TRBJ2-2
DNA: TGTGCCAGCAGCGTTACGACAGGGGGGAACACCGGGGAGCTGTTTTTT
CDR3: CASSVTTGGNTGELFF

V: TRBV2
D: -
size: -
J: TRBJ1-1
DNA: TGTGCCAGCAGCTTGAACACTGAAGCTTTCTTT
CDR3: CASSLNTEAFF

V: TRBV7-3
D: -
size: -
J: TRBJ2-3
DNA: TGTGCCAGCAGCTTGAACCCCCGGGACGGCGATACGCAGTATTTT
CDR3: CASSLNPRDGDTQYF

V: TRBV27
D: TRBD1
size: -
J: TRBJ1-2
DNA: TGTGCCAGCAGTTTACAGGGGGGTAATGGCTACACCTTC
CDR3: CASSLQGGNGYTF

V: TRBV7-2
D: TRBD1
size: -
J: TRBJ1-4
DNA: TGTGCCAGCAGCTTAAGACAGGGTCAGGAAAAACTGTTTTTT
CDR3: CASSLRQGQEKLFF

V: TRBV5-4
D: TRBD1
size: -
J: TRBJ1-1
DNA: TGTGCCAGCAGCCCTGGACAGGGGGCGTTTGGGAACACTGAAGCTTTCTTT
CDR3: CASSPGQGAFGNTEAFF

V: TRBV9
D: -
size: -
J: TRBJ2-5
DNA: TGTGCCAGCAGCGCCAGCACATCCCTGGGAGAGACCCAGTACTTC
CDR3: CASSASTSLGETQYF

V: TRBV5-4
D: TRBD2
size: -
J: TRBJ2-2
DNA: TGTGCCAGCAGCATGGGACTAGCGGGGAACACCGGGGAGCTGTTTTTT
CDR3: CASSMGLAGNTGELFF

V: TRBV25-1
D: -
size: -
J: TRBJ2-2
DNA: TGTGCCAGCAGAGAGGGGGGCCTTACCGGGGAGCTGTTTTTT
CDR3: CASREGGLTGELFF

V: TRBV6-5
D: -
size: -
J: TRBJ1-2
DNA: TGTGCCAGCAGTTACTCCTCACCACCGGACTATGGCTACACCTTC
CDR3: CASSYSSPPDYGYTF

V: TRBV11-2
D: -
size: -
J: TRBJ1-1
DNA: TGTGCCAGCAGCCACAAGTCACTGGGAGCTTTCTTT
CDR3: CASSHKSLGAFF

V: TRBV4-1
D: TRBD1
size: -
J: TRBJ2-1
DNA: TGCGCCAGCAGCCAAGATCCCTACAGGGGAGATGAGCAGTTCTTC
CDR3: CASSQDPYRGDEQFF

V: TRBV29-1
D: -
size: -
J: TRBJ2-1
DNA: TGCAGCGGTAGCCCCAGGAGCTCCTACAATGAGCAGTTCTTC
CDR3: CSGSPRSSYNEQFF

V: TRBV19
D: TRBD1
size: -
J: TRBJ2-7
DNA: TGTGCCAGTAGTATTCAGGCAGGGGGTGAGATCGAGCAGTACTTC
CDR3: CASSIQAGGEIEQYF

V: TRBV19
D: TRBD2
size: few
J: TRBJ2-1
DNA: TGTGCCAGTAGTATAATAGCGGGATCGAATGAGCAGTTCTTC
CDR3: CASSIIAGSNEQFF

V: TRBV10-1
D: -
size: once
J: TRBJ1-4
DNA: TGCGCCAGCAGACCCCTCAGTGGGGGGTATAATGAAAAACTGTTTTTT
CDR3: CASRPLSGGYNEKLFF

V: TRBV7-9
D: -
size: -
J: TRBJ2-4
DNA: TGTGCCAGCAGCTTAGCGTACGCGGGGCAGTACTTC
CDR3: CASSLAYAGQYF

V: TRBV7-6
D: -
size: -
J: TRBJ1-1
DNA: TGTGCCAGCAGCTGGGGGGACGGCACTGAAGCTTTCTTT
CDR3: CASSWGDGTEAFF

V: TRBV6-6
D: -
size: -
J: TRBJ1-4
DNA: TGTGCCAGCAGTAATCAGGACAGTTTTAAAGGAAAACTGTTTTTT
CDR3: CASSNQDSFKGKLFF

V: TRBV29-1
D: TRBD1
size: -
J: TRBJ2-2
DNA: TGCAGCGCCGACAGGGGTCGCACCGGGGAGCTGTTTTTT
CDR3: CSADRGRTGELFF

V: TRBV7-9
D: -
size: -
J: TRBJ2-2
DNA: TGTGCCAGCAGCTCCCGTAACACCGGGGAGCTGTTTTTT
CDR3: CASSSRNTGELFF